This TCR beta chain was sequenced in a study of blood T cell repertoires in COVID-19. At the level of the study: Acute and convalescent COVID-19 samples came from the United States, Italy and Spain. The cDNA or gDNA used as material had been derived from T cells, B-cell-depleted T cells, or PBMCs.

The length of the CDR3 is 15 residues. Germline V CDR1 and CDR2: KGHSH, LQKENI. V was clipped by 4 bases and J by 3 bases; unmatched bases: 5. Method: immunoSEQ multiplex PCR; TCRdb's copy keeps in-frame clones and lacks some. The top ten clones hold 2% to 2.5% of a sample with 130,000 or so clones, approximately 90% of them seen once. The source material was peripheral blood. This receptor was taken from a man between 65 and 85 years old with active COVID-19. The chain joins TRBV18 to TRBJ2-7; 11 nucleotides line up with TRBD1. This CDR3 is CASSLTGTGGYEQYF. DNA of the CDR3: TGTGCCAGCTCACTAACCGGGACAGGGGGCTACGAGCAGTACTTC. Together with reference TRBV18 and TRBJ2-7, the CDR3 gives the full variable domain: NAGVMQNPRHLVRRRGQEARLRCSPMKGHSHVYWYRQLPEEGLKFMVYLQKENIIDESGMPKERFSAEFPKEGPSILRIQQVVRGDSAAYFCASSLTGTGGYEQYFGPGTRLTVT.